This is a list of T cell receptor beta chains from one sample in a study of T cells of healthy individuals. Using its own MiXCR run on the 5' RACE reads, TCRdb lists one record per CDR3 protein. Among 65,000 to 90,000 distinct CDR3 sequences, roughly 5% were seen once, and the ten largest hold roughly 7.1%. The receptors were gathered from a female donor in good health. CDR3s include the opening cysteine and the closing phenylalanine or tryptophan.

TRBV29-1	TRBJ2-3	CSVGGRSTDTQYF
TRBV20-1	TRBJ2-4	CSAIRGRDVLAKNIQYF
TRBV7-2	TRBJ1-2	CASSQAGQSVYGYTF
TRBV6-2/TRBV6-3	TRBJ1-1	CTSSYSTPRLDTEAFF
TRBV27	TRBJ1-5	CGSSLDRRRTEPQHF
TRBV4-1	TRBJ1-2	CASSQGLGQGRANYGYTF
TRBV9	TRBJ1-1	CASSVELWGEAFF
TRBV7-2	TRBJ2-7	CASSLEGQYPYEQYF
TRBV28	TRBJ2-1	CASSLRLALEQFF
TRBV20-1	TRBJ2-7	CGSGDLSYEQYF
TRBV7-9	TRBJ1-1	CASSLFPPTRTRGGQAFF
TRBV5-1	TRBJ2-3	CASNLGAGDDTQYF
TRBV30	TRBJ1-1	CAWRPGRGEAFF
TRBV6-2/TRBV6-3	TRBJ2-3	CASSPTEDTQYF
TRBV14	TRBJ1-6	CASSQDWRNSPLHF
TRBV2	TRBJ2-6	CASTQGQGESGANVLTF